Below, one TCR beta chain is given with its context. The antigen is unknown. Clones were sequenced by immunoSEQ multiplex PCR, and TCRdb holds only the in-frame ones, with some missing. The sample yields about 120,000 clones, 80% to 90% seen once. This entry is derived from a study of T cell responses to AZD1222 COVID-19 vaccine. Study-level findings and limits: Only after the peak T cell response were repertoires sampled. The donor cohort was predominantly white British with a female majority, and clonal diversity may have been underestimated. A reported finding is that nearly half of spike-specific TCRs target unmutated variant regions.

V was clipped by 1 base and J by 0 bases, with 9 bases between them. The germline gives CDR1 LNHDA, CDR2 SQIVND (reference sequence). This CDR3 contains 15 residues. The genes are TRBV19 and TRBJ1-1; D is undetermined. Sample: peripheral blood, taken on day 0 of AZD1222 vaccination. The sequence came from an adult in good health. CDR3 sequence (DNA): TGTGCCAGTAGTATAGCCCCAGACATGAACACTGAAGCTTTCTTT. This translates into CASSIAPDMNTEAFF. The full variable domain, completed using reference TRBV19 and TRBJ1-1, is DGGITQSPKYLFRKEGQNVTLSCEQNLNHDAMYWYRQDPGQGLRLIYYSQIVNDFQKGDIAEGYSVSREKKESFPLTVTSAQKNPTAFYLCASSIAPDMNTEAFFGQGTRLTVV.